This section outlines one T cell receptor beta chain sequence together with its context. Its antigen is unknown. The CDR3 runs to 15 residues. After removal of 4 bases from V and 6 bases from J, the junction contained 10 bases not matched to a gene. In germline, CDR1 is LGHDT, CDR2 YNNKEL (reference sequence). These data belong to a study of vaccination effects on CD4 cells after COVID-19. Cultured cells yielded isolated CD4+ T cells after about ten days. Profiled with immunoSEQ multiplex PCR; TCRdb holds only in-frame clones, not every one. The sample has approximately 47,000 clones; 75% to 80% are singletons.

Sequences were derived from CD4+ T cells from PBMCs cultured without peptide, sampled before COVID-19 vaccination. This receptor was identified in a human donor who had a prior SARS-CoV-2 infection. V is TRBV3-1 (or the pseudogene TRBV3-2) and J is TRBJ2-7; 9 nucleotides align to TRBD2. CDR3 sequence: CASSRGLAPGSEQYF. In DNA, the CDR3 is TGTGCCAGCAGCCGGGGACTAGCTCCGGGGTCCGAGCAGTACTTC.